A selection of T cell receptor beta chains follows, all from one sample in a study of T-cell reconstitution after alpha-beta-depleted transplantation in children. In TCRdb, the PCR reads were re-called with MiXCR into one record per CDR3 protein. The sample carries approximately 500,000 distinct CDR3 sequences, over 20% recorded once. This specimen was PBMCs, taken before TCRalphabeta/CD19-depleted stem cell transplant. The receptors derive from a boy in the first two years of life with Wiskott-Aldrich syndrome, due to receive a stem cell transplant. Each CDR3 is given with its conserved first and last residue. A clone size is listed for some rows: how often the clone was seen (once, few, many), or a class if it is expanded.

CAISESYGRGRLTDTQYF	TRBJ2-3	TRBV10-3	18	NA
CSARRLAEETQYF	TRBJ2-5	TRBV20-1	13	NA
CASSQDIGLNYGYTF	TRBJ1-2	TRBV4-2	15	NA
CASSWGSGRAGNEQFF	TRBJ2-1	TRBV27	16	NA
CASSPTDGNSPLHF	TRBJ1-6	TRBV18	14	few
CASSLKRGVDGELFF	TRBJ2-2	TRBV12-3/TRBV12-4	15	NA
CASSETGKPGANVLTF	TRBJ2-6	TRBV2	16	few
CASSFRAGAAEAFF	TRBJ1-1	TRBV7-8	14	NA
CASSGKTGGRVEQYF	TRBJ2-7	TRBV6-1	15	few
CSAGPASGRQETQYF	TRBJ2-5	TRBV20-1	15	NA
CSGQNTEAFF	TRBJ1-1	TRBV20-1	10	few
CSARDRRCCDQPQHF	TRBJ1-5	TRBV20-1	15	NA
CASTLGGYNEQFF	TRBJ2-1	TRBV12-3/TRBV12-4	13	NA
CASGPGTGELFF	TRBJ2-2	TRBV28	12	NA
CASSRRERETQYF	TRBJ2-5	TRBV5-1	13	few
CASRKTGTSGNTIYF	TRBJ1-3	TRBV12-3/TRBV12-4	15	NA
CSARRGLVFGEQFF	TRBJ2-1	TRBV20-1	14	few
CASSLRGTSYEQYF	TRBJ2-7	TRBV12-3/TRBV12-4	14	few
CASSFWGAAAARGTYEQYF	TRBJ2-7	TRBV12-3/TRBV12-4	19	NA
CASGLAPSYEQYF	TRBJ2-7	TRBV5-1	13	NA
CASSLSVTGRVEQFF	TRBJ2-1	TRBV5-1	15	few
CASRGTGGEETQYF	TRBJ2-5	TRBV28	14	NA
CATEGGANVLTF	TRBJ2-6	TRBV10-3	12	once
CASSLRGRTPGEQYF	TRBJ2-7	TRBV5-6	15	few
CSASLQGDEQFF	TRBJ2-1	TRBV20-1	12	few
CSASNAGGLGGTDTQYF	TRBJ2-3	TRBV20-1	17	NA
CASSQDKGPARYNEQFF	TRBJ2-1	TRBV3-1	17	NA
CSASRLAGAYTQYF	TRBJ2-3	TRBV20-1	14	few
CASSSRPVGYTF	TRBJ1-2	TRBV28	12	few
CAWSGNTGELFF	TRBJ2-2	TRBV30	12	NA
CASSEGLVYEQYF	TRBJ2-7	TRBV6-1	13	few
CASSFSRGQETQYF	TRBJ2-5	TRBV5-1	14	NA
CASSYLGTSGGEQYF	TRBJ2-7	TRBV6-2/TRBV6-3	15	few
CASSERPEAFF	TRBJ1-1	TRBV6-1	11	NA
CASSPSLAGGNEQFF	TRBJ2-1	TRBV27	15	NA
CATSSGQIYNEQFF	TRBJ2-1	TRBV15	14	NA
CSARDRYRSYNEQFF	TRBJ2-1	TRBV20-1	15	few
CASSFGWLFGEQYF	TRBJ2-7	TRBV12-3/TRBV12-4	14	NA
CASSLGTSYYEQYF	TRBJ2-7	TRBV7-6	14	few
CASSYKRNYEQYF	TRBJ2-7	TRBV6-6	13	NA
CASRSDGTAVYEQYF	TRBJ2-7	TRBV5-1	15	NA
CASSLVTGGPPDTQYF	TRBJ2-3	TRBV5-1	16	NA